The 10 T cell receptor beta chains given below trace back to one sample, sequenced in a study of radiation and T cells in renal cell carcinoma. Clones were read by immunoSEQ multiplex PCR, and TCRdb kept only the in-frame ones, dropping some. The data show 120,000 or so clones, with around 89% seen just once and about 5% held by the top ten. The time point here: blood 2 weeks post-SBRT. Treatment described: 15 Gy SBRT to primary tumor, nephrectomy 4 weeks later. The sequenced sample was blood, obtained from a patient whose treatment included radiotherapy and nephrectomy. All receptors derive from a woman between 70 and 85 years old with renal cell carcinoma.

The CDR3 DNA is TGTGCCAGCAGCTCTTGGGTCGGGGAGCAGTTCTTC. It encodes CASSSWVGEQFF. This chain joins TRBV7-2 and TRBJ2-1; D is ambiguous. Germline loops: CDR1 SGHTA, CDR2 FQGNSA. The CDR3 is 12 amino acids. V lost 4 bases and J 10 bases, leaving 11 bases between the germline ends.

The chain has TRBV5-4 and TRBJ1-6; D unclear. This CDR3 spans 18 amino acids. CDR1 is SGHNT and CDR2 is YYREEE in the germline V gene (reference sequence). With 2 bases removed from V and 1 base from J, the gap between germline ends came to 16 bases. CDR3 coding DNA: TGTGCCAGCAGCTTACCCGGACGGTCCGGTTCCTATAATTCACCCCTCCACTTT. This translates into CASSLPGRSGSYNSPLHF.

The chain joins TRBV7-9 to TRBJ2-1; 14 bases match TRBD2. The CDR3 covers 16 residues. Trimming removed 3 bases from V and 9 bases from J; junction bases left unmatched: 7. Germline V gene lookup returns CDR1 SEHNR and CDR2 FQNEAQ (reference sequence). As DNA, the CDR3 is TGTGCCAGCAGCTTGGCGACTAGCGGGGGGGCTGGTGAGCAGTTCTTC. It codes for CASSLATSGGAGEQFF. Full variable domain (outside the CDR3, taken from reference TRBV7-9 and TRBJ2-1): DTGVSQNPRHKITKRGQNVTFRCDPISEHNRLYWYRQTLGQGPEFLTYFQNEAQLEKSRLLSDRFSAERPKGSFSTLEIQRTEQGDSAMYLCASSLATSGGAGEQFFGPGTRLTVL.

The chain carries TRBV2 and TRBJ1-1; possibly TRBD1 for D (5 bases). V was pared by 5 bases and J by 3 bases, with 7 bases between. Germline V CDR1 and CDR2: SNHLY, FYNNEI. The CDR3 has 12 amino acids. The CDR3 DNA is TGTGCCAGCAGTCGCAGGGACACTGAAGCTTTCTTT. It codes for CASSRRDTEAFF.

This clone was observed a single time. This chain uses TRBV9 with TRBJ1-1; D remains unclear. The CDR3 has 15 residues. CDR1 is SGDLS and CDR2 is YYNGEE in the germline V gene. The V end lost 0 bases, the J end lost 0 bases, and 9 bases lay between the germline ends. CDR3 region: CASSVDRQMNTEAFF. CDR3 nucleotides: TGTGCCAGCAGCGTAGATCGCCAGATGAACACTGAAGCTTTCTTT.

V gene TRBV28 combines with J gene TRBJ1-2; perhaps TRBD1 as D (6 bases). V was clipped by 2 bases and J by 4 bases, with 8 bases between them. CDR3 size: 13 residues. The germline V gene encodes CDR1 MDHEN and CDR2 SYDVKM. The CDR3 reads CASSLTGIYGYTF. The CDR3 nucleotides are TGTGCCAGCAGTTTAACAGGGATCTATGGCTACACCTTC.

This chain joins TRBV28 and TRBJ2-3; D might be TRBD1 (5 bases). Trimming cost V 6 bases and J 0 bases, with 16 bases left between them. This CDR3 has 16 amino acids. The germline CDR1 and CDR2 sequences are MDHEN and SYDVKM. CDR3 region: CASSKQGHSSTDTQYF. For the CDR3, the DNA is TGTGCCAGCAGCAAACAAGGACATTCTAGCACAGATACGCAGTATTTT.

J is TRBJ1-2 and V is TRBV19; D remains unclear. V was pared by 4 bases and J by 6 bases, with 18 bases between. Germline CDR1 reads LNHDA; CDR2 reads SQIVND (reference sequence). CDR3 length: 15 residues. The CDR3 coding sequence is TGTGCCAGTAGTAGCACTCAAGGAAAAAGCCATGGCTACACCTTC. It codes for CASSSTQGKSHGYTF. The full variable domain, rest sourced from reference TRBV19 and TRBJ1-2, is DGGITQSPKYLFRKEGQNVTLSCEQNLNHDAMYWYRQDPGQGLRLIYYSQIVNDFQKGDIAEGYSVSREKKESFPLTVTSAQKNPTAFYLCASSSTQGKSHGYTFGSGTRLTVV.

J is TRBJ1-5 and V is TRBV9, with no clear D. The CDR3 spans 14 residues. CDR1 and CDR2 (germline): SGDLS, YYNGEE. V lost 0 bases and J lost 5, with 9 bases in between. The CDR3 DNA reads as TGTGCCAGCAGCGTAGGGGCAGAGTATCAGCCCCAGCATTTT. This sequence encodes CASSVGAEYQPQHF.

This clone was detected only once. The gene calls are TRBV11-2 and TRBJ1-1; possible D gene TRBD1, 5 bases. With 3 bases removed from V and 7 bases from J, the gap between germline ends came to 15 bases. The length of the CDR3 is 14 residues. From germline, CDR1 is SGHAT and CDR2 FQNNGV. The CDR3 nucleotides are TGTGCCAGCAGCTTCCCGGGCAGGGAACTTGAAGCTTTCTTT. The encoded protein is CASSFPGRELEAFF.